The present T cell receptor beta chain was sequenced within a study of cytomegalovirus exposure and HLA in healthy donors. Study summary: Early released data comprised about 84 million unique TCRs from HLA-typed donors. Broader study findings: Immune exposure data for these donors was limited to CMV serostatus. Among TCR beta chains, those listed as cytomegalovirus-associated numbered approximately 150.

Between the trimmed V and J ends, which lost 1 base and 5 bases, there was a span of 5 bases. This CDR3 spans 12 amino acids. The germline V gene has CDR1 LNHDA and CDR2 SQIVND (reference sequence). Primers: 60 Vbeta forward and 13 Jbeta reverse. Assay used: immunoSEQ multiplex PCR; TCRdb lists only in-frame clones, some missing. Found here are fewer than 200,000 clones, around 78% of them singletons; the top ten hold roughly 0.82%. Concerning this clone: Its antigen is as yet unknown.

Sequences were obtained from PBMCs. The chain recombines TRBV19 with TRBJ1-1; D uncertain. This receptor was identified in a female donor in good health and CMV-seronegative. CDR3 amino acids: CASSIAGTEAFF. CDR3 DNA sequence: TGTGCCAGTAGTATAGCGGGGACTGAAGCTTTCTTT.